One sample yielded the 14 T cell receptor beta chains listed below, sequenced in a study of blood T cell repertoires in COVID-19. Data came from immunoSEQ multiplex PCR; TCRdb stores just in-frame clones and leaves some out. Of about 270,000 clones in the sample, approximately 89% were seen once. Material for sequencing was PBMCs or T cells enriched from blood (not recorded which). Receptor source: a middle-aged man who had been exposed to COVID-19.

In nucleotides, the CDR3 is TGTGCCAGCAGCGAAACCGGGACAGGGGATAATGGGGAGCTGTTTTTT. Its translation: CASSETGTGDNGELFF. The chain is built from TRBV5-6 and TRBJ2-2, with 10 bases identical to TRBD1. There are 16 residues in the CDR3. Germline V CDR1 and CDR2: SGHDT, YYEEEE. Trimming took 4 bases from V and 8 from J; bases not matched to a gene: 11.

V usage is TRBV14 and J usage is TRBJ1-4, with a tentative D call TRBD1 (5 bases). The CDR3 contains 15 residues. Trimming stripped 0 bases from V and 8 bases from J, with 13 bases between. Germline-derived CDR1 and CDR2 are SGHDN and FVKESK. CDR3 DNA sequence: TGTGCCAGCAGCCAAGATAGCAGGGTTGACGAAAAACTGTTTTTT. This sequence encodes CASSQDSRVDEKLFF.

The rearrangement links TRBV10-3 to TRBJ2-7; TRBD1 is a possible D gene (6 bases). The CDR3 totals 13 residues. Germline assignment: CDR1 ENHRY and CDR2 SYGVKD. The V end was cut by 2 bases, the J end by 3 bases, with 8 bases between. CDR3 region: CAISEMDSYEQYF. The CDR3 DNA reads as TGTGCCATCAGTGAGATGGACAGCTACGAGCAGTACTTC.

The chain recombines TRBV6-5 with TRBJ1-2, with 7 bases fitting TRBD1. V gave up 3 bases and J gave up 3 bases; unmatched junction bases: 10. In germline, CDR1 is MNHEY, CDR2 SVGAGI. The CDR3 is made up of 16 amino acids. Here the CDR3 reads CASSYHLGQLDYGYTF. The CDR3 region has the DNA TGTGCCAGCAGTTATCACCTGGGACAGCTAGACTATGGCTACACCTTC.

The chain has TRBV7-9 and TRBJ2-2; no reliable D call. Germline V CDR1 and CDR2: SEHNR, FQNEAQ (reference sequence). Trimming left V 4 bases short and J 1 base short, with 13 bases between. There are 16 residues in the CDR3. The CDR3 reads CASSSFSYLNTGELFF. The CDR3 DNA reads TGTGCCAGCAGCTCGTTCTCCTATCTGAACACCGGGGAGCTGTTTTTT.

The chain employs TRBV11-3 and TRBJ1-2; unclear D gene. CDR1 and CDR2 from the germline V gene are SGHNT and YENEEA. The V end lost 5 bases, the J end lost 3 bases, and 10 bases lay between the germline ends. The CDR3 loop spans 13 amino acids. Here the CDR3 DNA reads TGTGCCAGCAGCAGTAACCGAGACTATGGCTACACCTTC. This gives the protein CASSSNRDYGYTF.

The chain's CDR3 is CASSRGLAGGIGDEQFF. The CDR3 region has the DNA TGCGCCAGCAGCCGCGGACTAGCGGGAGGAATTGGCGATGAGCAGTTCTTC. The chain links TRBV5-1 to TRBJ2-1; 14 bases fit TRBD2. CDR1 is SGHRS, CDR2 YFSETQ, per germline. The CDR3 extends over 17 amino acids. V lost 4 bases and J lost 8; bases outside the gene matches: 11.

This clone has only a few counts. The J gene is TRBJ2-5, the V gene TRBV7-6; 12 nucleotides align to TRBD2. This CDR3 spans 16 amino acids. J was trimmed by 5 bases and V by 5 bases; bases with no gene match: 9. Looked up from germline, CDR1 is SGHVS and CDR2 is FNYEAQ. CDR3 nucleotides: TGTGCCAGCAGCGCCACTAGCGGGAGGATGAGGGAGACCCAGTACTTC. Translated: CASSATSGRMRETQYF.

This rearrangement joins TRBV6-5 to TRBJ1-1; D not certain. Trimming removed 0 bases from V and 0 bases from J, with 8 bases in between. The CDR3 has 15 residues. Per germline, CDR1 MNHEY and CDR2 SVGAGI. In DNA form, the CDR3 reads TGTGCCAGCAGTTACTCGATACAGTTGAACACTGAAGCTTTCTTT. Encoded protein: CASSYSIQLNTEAFF.

CDR3 nucleotide sequence: TGTGCTAGTGGTTTGTTTGCGGGCCCCACAGATACGCAGTATTTT. Protein sequence: CASGLFAGPTDTQYF. The chain couples TRBV12-5 to TRBJ2-3; D possibly corresponds to TRBD2 (5 bases). Trimming stripped 2 bases from V and 2 bases from J, with 11 bases between. Germline CDR1 LGHNT, CDR2 FRNRAP. This CDR3 is built from 15 residues.

The CDR3 bases are TGCAGTGCTAGTGCAGGGTCGGTTTATGGCTACACCTTC. Translation gives CSASAGSVYGYTF. This chain joins TRBV20-1 and TRBJ1-2, with a possible D match to TRBD1 (5 bases). The CDR3 length is 13 residues. The germline V gene encodes CDR1 DFQATT and CDR2 SNEGSKA (reference sequence). Trimming pared 3 bases from V and 5 bases from J, leaving 13 bases between.

The gene calls are TRBV30 and TRBJ2-2; TRBD1 is a possible D gene (6 bases). V lost 3 bases and J lost 5, with 13 bases in between. This CDR3 has 14 amino acids. The germline V gene has CDR1 GTSNPN and CDR2 SVGIG (reference sequence). The CDR3 nucleotides read TGTGCCTGGAGAGTGAACAGGGCAACCGGGGAGCTGTTTTTT. It translates to CAWRVNRATGELFF.

This sequence joins TRBV4-1 and TRBJ2-2; TRBD2 aligns across 13 bases. V shed 0 bases and J 7 bases; nucleotides not matched to a gene: 8. This CDR3 has 18 amino acids. Germline loops: CDR1 MGHRA, CDR2 YSYEKL. The CDR3 spells CASSQERGLAGAHGELFF. The CDR3 DNA reads as TGCGCCAGCAGCCAAGAAAGAGGACTAGCGGGAGCTCACGGGGAGCTGTTTTTT.

The chain links TRBV27 to TRBJ2-3, with 10 positions matching TRBD2. The J segment lost 0 bases and the V segment lost 5 bases, leaving 14 bases of the junction unmatched. Germline CDR1 MNHEY, CDR2 SMNVEV (reference sequence). The CDR3 consists of 19 residues. The CDR3, as DNA: TGTGCCAGCAGTCCCATCTTAGCGGGAGGTTCTTTCAGCACAGATACGCAGTATTTT. Its translation is CASSPILAGGSFSTDTQYF.